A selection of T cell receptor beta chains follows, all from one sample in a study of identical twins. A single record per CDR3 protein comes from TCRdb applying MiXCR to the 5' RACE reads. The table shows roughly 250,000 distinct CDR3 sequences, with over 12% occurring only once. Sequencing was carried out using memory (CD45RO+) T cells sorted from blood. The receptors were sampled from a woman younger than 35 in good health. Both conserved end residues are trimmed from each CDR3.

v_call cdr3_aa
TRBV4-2 ASSQDLTGLETQY
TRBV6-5 ASSYLRTSGAGELF
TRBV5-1 ASSLDGAGRNEQF
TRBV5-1 ASSLAAQGFTDTQY
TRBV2 ASSDQGSSYEQY
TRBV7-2 ASSVDRTNTGELF
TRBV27 ASSLQILAGTQY
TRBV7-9 ASSTQRGANTGELF
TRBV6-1 ASRVLGRTVYGYT
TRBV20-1 SVSGHVPTDTQY
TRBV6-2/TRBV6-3 ASSYLGQTGELF
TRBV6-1 ASKLSSYEQY
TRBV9 ASSVGVDTQY
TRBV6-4 ASSARQDTGELF
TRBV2 ASTPGRAYEQY
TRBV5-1 ASSLSAGGDEQF
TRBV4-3 ASSQLGLAGVSSSTDTQY
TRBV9 ASSVDPGQGAPLH
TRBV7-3 ASSSPPNSPLH
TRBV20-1 SARQGVDEQY
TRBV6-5 ASSYGGSST
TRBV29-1 SAGGSGTGQPQH
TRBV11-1 ASSSMEGSRGRSQTQY
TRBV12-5 ASGSLSSPYEQY
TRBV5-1 ASSQTGQPGSPLH
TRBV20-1 SASLWAEGMNTEAF
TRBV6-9 ASSYTDGEETQY
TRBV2 ARKGRNTEAF
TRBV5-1 ASSSRDTIYGYT
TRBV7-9 ASSPPGDSGNTIY
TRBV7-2 ASSFLSSYEQY
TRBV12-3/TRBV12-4 ASSLALGQGLSGANVLT
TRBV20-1 SASFSGRAKGSSYEQY
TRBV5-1 ASSGTGGRAYEQY
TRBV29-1 SHGGRQKNEQF
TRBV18 ASSPQGTGPWEQF
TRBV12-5 ASGLQPGTGTEAF
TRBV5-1 ASSWGQGYNEQF
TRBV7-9 ASSLSRAKGNEKLF
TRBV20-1 SARFRLGGRYNEQF
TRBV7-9 ASSPGTGETQY
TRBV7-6 ASSLGQGAWETQY
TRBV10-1 ASSPGRTYEQY
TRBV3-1 ASSREDRADIQH
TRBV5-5 ASSTGLAGNRDTQY
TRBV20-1 SASGNINEQF
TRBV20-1 SASTGSHEQY
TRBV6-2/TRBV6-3 ASSPLRGRVTEAF
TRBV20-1 SASRDAGVETQY
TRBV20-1 SAPRAGAGTGELF
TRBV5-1 ASRGERDYEQY
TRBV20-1 SAIPDSRTEAF
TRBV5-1 ASSPDSLGPPRGELF
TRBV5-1 ASSLALERDTQY